The present entry profiles one T cell receptor (beta chain) with its context. What this receptor recognizes is not known. Nothing much larger sits one base from this clone, and base qualities are not available. The immunoSEQ Assay, a bias-controlled multiplex PCR, was used to amplify TCRbeta CDR3 regions from genomic DNA. As for how the authors treated the data: Nucleated cell counts per sample were estimated from amplification of reference gene primers within the assay. To quantify the absolute abundance of each unique TCRbeta CDR3 rearrangement, sequence reads were collapsed and filtered. For each sample, productive Simpson clonality was calculated by taking the square root of Simpson's diversity index across productive rearrangements. Held by TCRdb, this immuneACCESS table contains in-frame sequences only and omits some clones. Under half of the omission traces to an unresolved V gene where checked; the cause of the rest is unknown. That table furnishes V, J and clone size, whereas the DNA furnished D and trimming. This sample lists under 450,000 clones; approximately 93% were detected once. The top ten constitute roughly 0.9% of the sample.

This entry is derived from a study of blood T cell repertoires in COVID-19 (dated by TCRdb to 2018 to 2021). Regarding the study in general: Samples from collaborators originated in the United States, Italy and Spain and spanned both the acute and convalescent phases of COVID-19. Where HLA class I and class II types were available, the types were taken from metadata supplied by the sample provider, not from assay-based typing. The repertoires were made available in a free public database intended to serve as a resource for research on the immune response to SARS-CoV-2. The material from the prospective study consisted of cDNA or gDNA derived from T cells, B-cell-depleted T cells, or PBMCs. A de-identified subject ID, COVID-19 status, age in years and sex were almost always included in the sample metadata. Samples came from the ongoing ImmuneRACE study (first 160 participants) plus 1,254 subjects from 6 global collaborators. The dataset comprised deeply sampled blood TCRbeta repertoires from subjects exposed to, actively infected with, or recovered from COVID-19.

In the prospective study, participants were 18 to 89 years old, resided in about 25 geographic areas of the United States, and were enrolled through a virtual design. To assign participants to cohorts, the prospective study relied on clinical history that participants themselves reported in a screening survey and a study questionnaire. Exposed participants had been in contact with someone with a PCR-confirmed or clinician-diagnosed COVID-19 case within 2 weeks of study entry. In the prospective study, mobile phlebotomists collected whole blood, serum and a nasopharyngeal or oropharyngeal swab from each participant. Additional blood draws and questionnaires over a 2-month period could optionally be provided by prospective study participants. Before DNA extraction, prospective study blood samples were shipped either frozen or at room temperature. Overall study results and their limits: How much clinical and demographic metadata was included differed by source and by participant, and the metadata was provided uncurated.

In the germline V gene (reference sequence), CDR1 corresponds to LGHDT and CDR2 to YNNKEL. From the cysteine through the phenylalanine, the CDR3 covers 14 amino acids. Only the CDR3 portion is preserved as DNA: 42 bases, with reading frame beginning at the first base. Relative to germline, V is 1 base shorter and J is 7 bases shorter, with 10 bases between their ends. This sequence originates from a woman in her thirties or forties who had been exposed to COVID-19. This chain is built from TRBV3-1 (or the pseudogene TRBV3-2) and TRBJ1-4; tentative D gene TRBD1, with 6 bases matching. Sequenced input: PBMCs or T cells enriched from blood (not recorded which). The CDR3 corresponds to CASSQGTVGEKLFF. The nucleotide sequence is TGTGCCAGCAGCCAAGGGACAGTGGGTGAAAAACTGTTTTTT.